The sample holds many counts of the clone carrying this TCR beta chain. Its antigen is unknown. RNA transcripts were the source from which TCR beta CDR3 regions were amplified. First-round RT-PCR relied on HTBI primers, and a second-round multiplex PCR came next. Via MiXCR, TCRdb re-called the multiplex PCR reads, giving one row per CDR3 protein. The data contain hundreds of thousands of distinct CDR3 sequences, about a fifth of them seen just once; the ten biggest clones take up roughly 6.9%. The V segment lost 8 bases and the J segment 11 bases; nucleotides outside the gene matches: 10. The length of the CDR3 is 12 residues. Germline V gene sequence: CDR1 SEHNR, CDR2 FQNEAQ (reference sequence). The diagnosis was founded upon clinical symptoms, serum thyroxine, TRAb, thyroid ultrasound and orbital computed tomography. A 10 ml volume of fresh peripheral blood provided the PBMCs. These data come from a study of Graves' ophthalmopathy and Graves' hyperthyroidism.

General study findings and limits: Clonotypes were expanded in thyroid at above 0.001 frequency, and most also appeared in blood.

What was sequenced was peripheral blood. The chain employs TRBV7-9 and TRBJ1-1, with 8 positions matching TRBD1. This receptor was identified in a woman aged 18-29 years with stable Graves' hyperthyroidism. Some clones in this sample may be carry-over from other donors' samples. This CDR3 is CASGQGLAGAFF. CDR3 in DNA: TGTGCCAGCGGACAGGGATTGGCCGGGGCTTTCTTT.